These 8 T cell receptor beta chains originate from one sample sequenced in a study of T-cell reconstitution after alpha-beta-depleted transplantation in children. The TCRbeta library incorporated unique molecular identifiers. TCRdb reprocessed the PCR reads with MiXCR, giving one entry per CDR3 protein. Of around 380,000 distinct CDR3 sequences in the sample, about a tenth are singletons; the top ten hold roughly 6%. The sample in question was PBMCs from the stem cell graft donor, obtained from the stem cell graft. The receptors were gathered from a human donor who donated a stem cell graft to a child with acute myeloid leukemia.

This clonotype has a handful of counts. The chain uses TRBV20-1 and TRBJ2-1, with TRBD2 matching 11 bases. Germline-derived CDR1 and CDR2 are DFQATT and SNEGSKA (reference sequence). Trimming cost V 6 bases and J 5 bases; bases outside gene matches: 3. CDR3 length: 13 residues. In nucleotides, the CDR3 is TGCAGTGCCCTGGGACTAGCGGACAATGAGCAGTTCTTC. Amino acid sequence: CSALGLADNEQFF.

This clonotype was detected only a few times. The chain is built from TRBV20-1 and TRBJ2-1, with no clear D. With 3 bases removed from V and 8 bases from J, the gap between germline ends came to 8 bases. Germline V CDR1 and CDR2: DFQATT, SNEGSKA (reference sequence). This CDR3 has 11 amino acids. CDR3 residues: CSASNSDEQFF. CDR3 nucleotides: TGCAGTGCTAGTAATTCCGATGAGCAGTTCTTC.

CDR3 sequence reads: CASSWGLVGSYEQYF. DNA for the CDR3: TGTGCCAGCAGCTGGGGCCTGGTAGGATCCTACGAGCAGTACTTC. V gene TRBV5-6 combines with J gene TRBJ2-7, with D perhaps matching TRBD1 (5 bases). Trimming shortened V by 3 bases and J by 1 base, and 14 bases separated the two germline ends. CDR1 and CDR2 (germline): SGHDT, YYEEEE. The CDR3 is made up of 15 amino acids.

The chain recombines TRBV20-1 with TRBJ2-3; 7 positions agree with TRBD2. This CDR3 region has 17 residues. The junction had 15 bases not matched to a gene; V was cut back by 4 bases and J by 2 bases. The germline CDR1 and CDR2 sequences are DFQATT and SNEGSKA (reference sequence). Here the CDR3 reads CSANPLASGGDTDTQYF. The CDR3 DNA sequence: TGCAGTGCTAACCCCCTTGCTTCGGGAGGTGACACAGATACGCAGTATTTT.

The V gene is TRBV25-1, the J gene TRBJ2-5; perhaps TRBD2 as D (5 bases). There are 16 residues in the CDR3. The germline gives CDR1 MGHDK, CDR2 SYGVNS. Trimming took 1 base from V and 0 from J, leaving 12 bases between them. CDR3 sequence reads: CASSELGAADQETQYF. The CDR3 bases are TGTGCCAGCAGTGAATTGGGAGCAGCAGACCAAGAGACCCAGTACTTC.

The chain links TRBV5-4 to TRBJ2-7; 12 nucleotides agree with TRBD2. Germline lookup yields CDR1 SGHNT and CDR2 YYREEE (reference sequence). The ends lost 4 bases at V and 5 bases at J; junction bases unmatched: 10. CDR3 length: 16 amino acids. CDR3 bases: TGTGCCAGCAGCCAACTAGCGGGGGGCGTAGGTGACGAGCAGTACGTC. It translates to CASSQLAGGVGDEQYV.

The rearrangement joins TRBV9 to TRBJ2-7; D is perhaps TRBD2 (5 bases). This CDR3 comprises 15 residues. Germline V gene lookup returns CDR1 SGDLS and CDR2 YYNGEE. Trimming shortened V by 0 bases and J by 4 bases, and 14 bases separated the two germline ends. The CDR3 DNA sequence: TGTGCCAGCAGCGTAGGGTGGACTCCAATTTACGAGCAGTACTTC. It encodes CASSVGWTPIYEQYF.

The DNA of the CDR3 is TGTGCCAGCAACCATTACGACAGAATGAACACTGAAGCTTTCTTT. Amino acid sequence: CASNHYDRMNTEAFF. The rearrangement links TRBV6-2 or TRBV6-3 to TRBJ1-1; perhaps TRBD1 as D (5 bases). Germline V CDR1 and CDR2: MNHEY, SVGEGT. The V end was cut by 7 bases, the J end by 0 bases, with 15 bases between. CDR3 length: 15 amino acids.